A single sample gave rise to the 26 T cell receptor beta chains below, sequenced in a study of T cell responses to AZD1222 COVID-19 vaccine. Profiling relied on immunoSEQ multiplex PCR, and the TCRdb table lists in-frame clones only, not all of them. The data show about 120,000 clones, with around nine tenths seen just once and 6.5% to 9% held by the top ten. Material: peripheral blood, obtained on day 0 of AZD1222 vaccination. The receptors here all came from an adult in good health.

The chain employs TRBV5-6 and TRBJ1-1; D may be TRBD1 (5 bases). CDR1 is SGHDT and CDR2 is YYEEEE in the germline V gene. CDR3 size: 13 residues. V lost 2 bases, J lost 0 bases, and 5 bases lay in between. CDR3 residues: CASSFRVNTEAFF. DNA of the CDR3: TGTGCCAGCAGCTTCAGGGTGAACACTGAAGCTTTCTTT.

The J gene is TRBJ2-7, the V gene TRBV18, with 9 bases lining up with TRBD2. CDR3 length: 15 residues. Germline V gives CDR1 KGHSH, CDR2 LQKENI. Unmatched junction bases numbered 4, after V lost 3 bases and J lost 1 base. The CDR3 sequence is CASSPTSGRSYEQYF. CDR3 in DNA: TGTGCCAGCTCACCTACTAGCGGGCGTTCCTACGAGCAGTACTTC.

The chain combines TRBV5-6 with TRBJ1-2, with a tentative D call TRBD1 (5 bases). CDR3 length equals 15 residues. V gave up 4 bases and J gave up 0 bases, with 13 bases separating them. Germline V gene sequence: CDR1 SGHDT, CDR2 YYEEEE. CDR3 loop: CASSPNDSPNYGYTF. CDR3 sequence (DNA): TGTGCCAGCAGCCCGAACGACAGTCCTAACTATGGCTACACCTTC. Combining the CDR3 with reference TRBV5-6 and TRBJ1-2 gives the whole variable domain DAGVTQSPTHLIKTRGQQVTLRCSPKSGHDTVSWYQQALGQGPQFIFQYYEEEERQRGNFPDRFSGHQFPNYSSELNVNALLLGDSALYLCASSPNDSPNYGYTFGSGTRLTVV.

The chain links TRBV6-1 to TRBJ2-7; 9 positions match TRBD1. The V and J ends lost 3 bases and 5 bases, in that order; junction bases with no gene match: 5. CDR1 MNHNS and CDR2 SASEGT come from the germline V gene. The CDR3 totals 14 residues. The DNA for the CDR3 is TGTGCCAGCAGTGATGGGACAGGGTTCAACGAGCAGTACTTC. This gives the protein CASSDGTGFNEQYF.

The chain couples TRBV10-3 to TRBJ1-3; D not certain. Per the germline V gene, CDR1 is ENHRY and CDR2 is SYGVKD. V dropped 3 bases and J dropped 3 bases, with 9 bases sitting between them. The CDR3 contains 14 residues. The CDR3 region is CAISDPDDGNTIYF. As DNA, the CDR3 is TGTGCCATCAGTGACCCGGATGATGGAAACACCATATATTTT.

The rearrangement uses TRBV18 and TRBJ1-2; unclear D gene. With 4 bases removed from V and 8 bases from J, the gap between germline ends came to 26 bases. The length of the CDR3 is 17 residues. From germline, CDR1 is KGHSH and CDR2 LQKENI. CDR3 DNA: TGTGCCAGCTCACGACAATCTATGACGGATGGCGGCTGGGGCTACACCTTC. Translating it yields CASSRQSMTDGGWGYTF.

The chain combines TRBV6-5 with TRBJ1-5; no clear D. Germline loops: CDR1 MNHEY, CDR2 SVGAGI. The CDR3 loop spans 14 amino acids. Trimming removed 6 bases from V and 5 bases from J, with 14 bases in between. CDR3 DNA: TGTGCCAGCAGCAATAGAGGGAACCATCAGCCCCAGCATTTT. It specifies CASSNRGNHQPQHF.

The chain combines TRBV2 with TRBJ1-1; D remains ambiguous. The CDR3 contains 16 residues. Germline loops: CDR1 SNHLY, CDR2 FYNNEI. V lost 6 bases to trimming and J lost 1 base, with 18 bases between them. CDR3 nucleotides: TGTGCCAGCAGCGCGCCGGGAACAAGCGGGAACACTGAAGCTTTCTTT. It codes for CASSAPGTSGNTEAFF.

The CDR3 reads CASSATGRADTQYF. The DNA for the CDR3 is TGTGCCAGCAGTGCCACAGGGAGAGCAGATACGCAGTATTTT. The V and J genes are TRBV25-1 and TRBJ2-3; the D gene is possibly TRBD1 (6 bases). CDR3 size: 14 residues. Trimming pared 4 bases from V and 4 bases from J, leaving 12 bases between. The germline gives CDR1 MGHDK, CDR2 SYGVNS. Combining the CDR3 with reference TRBV25-1 and TRBJ2-3 gives the whole variable domain EADIYQTPRYLVIGTGKKITLECSQTMGHDKMYWYQQDPGMELHLIHYSYGVNSTEKGDLSSESTVSRIRTEHFPLTLESARPSHTSQYLCASSATGRADTQYFGPGTRLTVL.

The rearrangement joins TRBV6-6 to TRBJ1-1; D is unresolved. V dropped 6 bases and J dropped 10 bases, with 21 bases sitting between them. Germline lookup yields CDR1 MNHNY and CDR2 SVGAGI (reference sequence). CDR3 length: 14 residues. CDR3 in DNA: TGTGCCAGCAGCGACTCGTCCCTCACTAGTAGAGCTTTCTTT. Translation: CASSDSSLTSRAFF.

The chain combines TRBV6-5 with TRBJ1-1; D gene unclear. The CDR3 length is 13 residues. The germline CDR1 and CDR2 sequences are MNHEY and SVGAGI. Trimming cost V 2 bases and J 4 bases, with 8 bases left between them. CDR3 sequence (DNA): TGTGCCAGCAGTTACGGAGGGTCCACTGAAGCTTTCTTT. It encodes CASSYGGSTEAFF.

The CDR3 DNA is TGTGCCAGCAGCTTAGGGTGGGGGTCTGAAGCTTTCTTT. Translated: CASSLGWGSEAFF. The chain employs TRBV11-3 and TRBJ1-1; D is possibly TRBD1 (5 bases). Germline V lookup: CDR1 SGHNT, CDR2 YENEEA. V was trimmed by 1 base and J by 6 bases, leaving 9 bases between them. This CDR3 region has 13 residues.

V and J are TRBV19 and TRBJ2-7; 12 bases agree with TRBD2. Looked up from germline, CDR1 is LNHDA and CDR2 is SQIVND (reference sequence). The CDR3 extends over 14 amino acids. Unmatched junction bases numbered 3, after V lost 5 bases and J lost 4 bases. The CDR3, as DNA: TGTGCCAGTAGTTCCGGACTAGCGGGGTACGAGCAGTACTTC. It translates to CASSSGLAGYEQYF. The full variable domain, completed using reference TRBV19 and TRBJ2-7, is DGGITQSPKYLFRKEGQNVTLSCEQNLNHDAMYWYRQDPGQGLRLIYYSQIVNDFQKGDIAEGYSVSREKKESFPLTVTSAQKNPTAFYLCASSSGLAGYEQYFGPGTRLTVT.

The rearrangement uses TRBV5-4 and TRBJ2-1; 10 bases are a match to TRBD2. This CDR3 has 16 residues. The V segment lost 0 bases and the J segment 7 bases; nucleotides outside the gene matches: 7. Germline V gene data show CDR1 as SGHNT and CDR2 as YYREEE (reference sequence). The CDR3 here is CASSLDASGRVNEQFF. DNA for the CDR3: TGTGCCAGCAGCTTGGACGCCAGCGGGAGGGTAAATGAGCAGTTCTTC.

The V gene is TRBV3-1 (or the pseudogene TRBV3-2), the J gene TRBJ2-3; the D is unclear. V was shortened by 0 bases and J by 6 bases, with 7 bases between the two germline ends. Per the germline V gene, CDR1 is LGHDT and CDR2 is YNNKEL (reference sequence). This CDR3 is built from 13 residues. CDR3 region: CASSQEFSDTQYF. The CDR3 DNA sequence: TGTGCCAGCAGCCAAGAGTTCTCTGATACGCAGTATTTT.

The rearrangement joins TRBV5-1 to TRBJ2-7, with 9 bases matching TRBD1. With 4 bases clipped from V and 5 bases from J, the junction kept 7 bases outside the gene matches. The CDR3 runs to 14 residues. Germline V gene data show CDR1 as SGHRS and CDR2 as YFSETQ. The CDR3 region has the DNA TGCGCCAGCAGCCCGGGAACAGGGGGCAACGAGCAGTACTTC. This encodes CASSPGTGGNEQYF. The full variable domain, its missing parts supplied by reference TRBV5-1 and TRBJ2-7, is KAGVTQTPRYLIKTRGQQVTLSCSPISGHRSVSWYQQTPGQGLQFLFEYFSETQRNKGNFPGRFSGRQFSNSRSEMNVSTLELGDSALYLCASSPGTGGNEQYFGPGTRLTVT.

This chain links TRBV21-1 with TRBJ1-2; the table calls TRBD1, which could not be checked here. TRBV21-1 is termed a pseudogene. CDR3 length equals 13 residues. CDR3 region: CASSRGGGWGYTF. CDR3 coding DNA: TGTGCCAGCAGCCGAGGGGGCGGTTGGGGCTACACCTTC.

Details on this clone: With a much larger clone just one base away, this may be a read error. V and J are TRBV7-8 and TRBJ2-5; D gene uncertain. Germline V gives CDR1 SGHVS, CDR2 FQNEAQ. Deletions cut 3 bases from V and 5 bases from J, with 4 bases between. CDR3 size: 11 residues. The CDR3 reads CASSFGETQYF. The CDR3 DNA is TGTGCCAGCAGCTTTGGGGAGACCCAGTACTTC.

The CDR3 sequence is CASSTPTSPTDTQYF. Written as DNA, the CDR3 is TGTGCCAGCAGCACCCCTACTAGCCCCACAGATACGCAGTATTTT. This rearrangement joins TRBV5-4 to TRBJ2-3; TRBD2 might be the D (6 bases). The germline gives CDR1 SGHNT, CDR2 YYREEE (reference sequence). V gave up 4 bases and J gave up 2 bases, with 14 bases separating them. The CDR3 has 15 amino acids.

With regard to this clone: Other nucleotide sequences in the sample specify the same CDR3. The chain carries TRBV28 and TRBJ1-1; no firm D call. V gave up 6 bases and J gave up 2 bases, with 10 bases separating them. This CDR3 comprises 13 residues. Germline V lookup: CDR1 MDHEN, CDR2 SYDVKM. CDR3 nucleotide sequence: TGTGCCAGCAGCCCCCCCCTAAACACTGAAGCTTTCTTT. Amino acid sequence: CASSPPLNTEAFF. Looking up the rest from reference TRBV28 and TRBJ1-1 gives the full variable domain: DVKVTQSSRYLVKRTGEKVFLECVQDMDHENMFWYRQDPGLGLRLIYFSYDVKMKEKGDIPEGYSVSREKKERFSLILESASTNQTSMYLCASSPPLNTEAFFGQGTRLTVV.

This clone came up once. The genes are TRBV14 and TRBJ1-3; 9 bases align to TRBD1. The CDR3 consists of 14 residues. In germline, CDR1 is SGHDN, CDR2 FVKESK. V trimming: 4 bases; J trimming: 4 bases; junction bases outside the gene matches: 2. As DNA, the CDR3 is TGTGCCAGCAGCCGGACAGGGGTCGGAAACACCATATATTTT. This translates into CASSRTGVGNTIYF.

CDR3: CASSRAISHYGYTF. The CDR3 region has the DNA TGTGCCAGCAGCAGGGCTATCTCGCACTATGGCTACACCTTC. The rearrangement joins TRBV21-1 to TRBJ1-2; the table calls TRBD1, which could not be checked here. TRBV21-1 is listed as a pseudogene. CDR3 length: 14 amino acids.

V is TRBV5-1 and J is TRBJ2-1; D is ambiguous. V was trimmed by 0 bases and J by 7 bases, leaving 17 bases between them. Germline V CDR1 and CDR2: SGHRS, YFSETQ. This CDR3 contains 16 residues. The CDR3 is CASSLEGIGVGNEQFF. The CDR3 nucleotides read TGCGCCAGCAGCTTGGAAGGGATTGGGGTTGGAAATGAGCAGTTCTTC.

The chain employs TRBV30 and TRBJ1-3, with D unclear. The CDR3 sequence is 13 residues long. V was trimmed by 4 bases and J by 0 bases, leaving 7 bases between them. The germline V gene has CDR1 GTSNPN and CDR2 SVGIG (reference sequence). The CDR3 region is CAWNRRSGNTIYF. The CDR3 DNA reads TGTGCCTGGAATCGGCGCTCTGGAAACACCATATATTTT.

This sequence joins TRBV5-1 and TRBJ2-1; 9 bases align to TRBD2. Losses at the gene ends were 4 bases for V and 1 base for J; bases not matched to a gene: 3. This CDR3 region has 15 residues. Germline V gene data show CDR1 as SGHRS and CDR2 as YFSETQ. The CDR3 spells CASSPTSGSYNEQFF. DNA of the CDR3: TGCGCCAGCAGCCCGACTAGCGGTTCCTACAATGAGCAGTTCTTC. Looking up the rest from reference TRBV5-1 and TRBJ2-1 gives the full variable domain: KAGVTQTPRYLIKTRGQQVTLSCSPISGHRSVSWYQQTPGQGLQFLFEYFSETQRNKGNFPGRFSGRQFSNSRSEMNVSTLELGDSALYLCASSPTSGSYNEQFFGPGTRLTVL.

The CDR3, as DNA: TGTGCCAGCAGTCCAAGCAATTCACCCCTCCACTTT. Protein: CASSPSNSPLHF. V is TRBV28 and J is TRBJ1-6, with no clear D. V was cut by 5 bases and J by 7 bases, with 6 bases left in between. The V gene's germline CDR1 is MDHEN and CDR2 SYDVKM. The CDR3 totals 12 residues.